These 3 T cell receptor beta chains were sequenced from one sample in a study of shared clonotypes between healthy human individuals. The assay was immunoSEQ multiplex PCR, and TCRdb's table has in-frame clones only and misses some. The sample records about 450,000 clones, 79% being singletons. The sequencing input was PBMCs. The receptors here all came from a woman between 40 and 55 years old in good health. Some clones in this sample may be carry-over from other donors' samples.

The chain is built from TRBV28 and TRBJ2-7, with D possibly called TRBD1 or TRBD2 (5 bases each). This CDR3 has 13 amino acids. Germline-derived CDR1 and CDR2 are MDHEN and SYDVKM. Trimming cost V 7 bases and J 12 bases, with 22 bases left between them. CDR3 amino acids: CASTGRDLFRAYF. CDR3 bases: TGTGCCAGCACCGGCCGGGACCTTTTTCGGGCGTACTTC.

The CDR3 loop is CASSEPDRIPFF. The CDR3 region has the DNA TGCGCCAGCAGTGAGCCGGACAGGATTCCTTTCTTT. This sequence joins TRBV10-2 and TRBJ1-1, with 7 bases fitting TRBD1. The germline V gene encodes CDR1 WSHSY and CDR2 SAAADI. V shed 2 bases and J 12 bases; nucleotides not matched to a gene: 6. The CDR3 has 12 residues.

The rearrangement joins TRBV10-3 to TRBJ2-5; D call uncertain. The CDR3 has 15 amino acids. Trimming took 0 bases from V and 1 from J, leaving 9 bases between them. Germline assignment: CDR1 ENHRY and CDR2 SYGVKD. The CDR3 DNA follows: TGTGCCATCAGTGAGTCGGTTGGGGTCCAAGAGACCCAGTACTTC. It is translated as CAISESVGVQETQYF.